The 9 T cell receptor beta chains in this list originate from one sample, sequenced in a study of cytomegalovirus exposure and HLA in healthy donors. Vbeta (60) and Jbeta (13) primers were used in the PCR. Using immunoSEQ multiplex PCR, the repertoire was profiled, and TCRdb retains in-frame clones only, with some absent. This sample carries 200,000 to 250,000 clones, roughly 80% of them seen once, and the ten largest clones take about 3.1%. Sequencing used PBMCs. Receptors were obtained from a young man in good health and CMV-seronegative.

The chain links TRBV5-1 to TRBJ1-5, with a tentative D call TRBD1 (6 bases). This CDR3 has 13 amino acids. Germline assignment: CDR1 SGHRS and CDR2 YFSETQ. Deletions cut 4 bases from V and 7 bases from J, with 12 bases between. CDR3: CASSALGGQPQHF. Here the CDR3 DNA reads TGCGCCAGCAGCGCCTTAGGGGGACAGCCCCAGCATTTT.

The chain is built from TRBV5-1 and TRBJ2-7; TRBD1 agrees at 9 bases. The J segment lost 2 bases and the V segment lost 4 bases, leaving 10 bases of the junction unmatched. The CDR3 sequence is 16 residues long. The V gene's germline CDR1 is SGHRS and CDR2 YFSETQ. The DNA of the CDR3 is TGCGCCAGCAGCCCAAGAACAGGGGGCAGCACCTACGAGCAGTACTTC. This translates into CASSPRTGGSTYEQYF.

This clone was observed once. The chain links TRBV5-1 to TRBJ1-1, with a possible D match to TRBD1 (6 bases). Germline CDR1 reads SGHRS; CDR2 reads YFSETQ. Deletions cut 0 bases from V and 8 bases from J, with 14 bases between. The CDR3 has 14 residues. CDR3 amino acids: CASSLDPDRGEAFF. Here the CDR3 DNA reads TGCGCCAGCAGCTTGGACCCGGACAGAGGAGAAGCTTTCTTT.

The gene calls are TRBV15 and TRBJ1-6; a weak D match, TRBD1 (5 bases). The CDR3 consists of 17 residues. V was clipped by 5 bases and J by 6 bases, with 20 bases between them. CDR1 is LNHNV, CDR2 YYDKDF, per germline (reference sequence). The CDR3 DNA follows: TGTGCCACCAGCCCTCAGGGAAGGGCCTCGGCTAATTCACCCCTCCACTTT. Translated: CATSPQGRASANSPLHF.

This clone has only a few counts. The V call is TRBV7-9, the J call TRBJ2-5; TRBD1 is a possible D gene (6 bases). This CDR3 has 15 residues. V was shortened by 4 bases and J by 2 bases, with 14 bases between the two germline ends. Germline lookup yields CDR1 SEHNR and CDR2 FQNEAQ (reference sequence). The CDR3 sequence: CASSSKTGGQETQYF. DNA for the CDR3: TGTGCCAGCAGCTCAAAGACAGGAGGACAAGAGACCCAGTACTTC. Based on the CDR3 plus reference TRBV7-9 and TRBJ2-5, the full variable domain is DTGVSQNPRHKITKRGQNVTFRCDPISEHNRLYWYRQTLGQGPEFLTYFQNEAQLEKSRLLSDRFSAERPKGSFSTLEIQRTEQGDSAMYLCASSSKTGGQETQYFGPGTRLLVL.

The chain is built from TRBV7-9 and TRBJ1-2; tentative D call: TRBD1 (6 bases). Germline values: CDR1 SEHNR, CDR2 FQNEAQ (reference sequence). The CDR3 length is 12 residues. V was trimmed by 8 bases and J by 4 bases, leaving 11 bases between them. The CDR3: CASSNRVYGYTF. The DNA of the CDR3 is TGTGCCAGCTCCAACAGGGTCTATGGCTACACCTTC.

The gene calls are TRBV7-9 and TRBJ2-2; no clear D. This CDR3 has 13 residues. Between the trimmed V and J ends, which lost 1 base and 5 bases, there was a span of 5 bases. The V gene's germline CDR1 is SEHNR and CDR2 FQNEAQ (reference sequence). The CDR3 bases are TGTGCCAGCAGCTTAGGGGCGACCGGGGAGCTGTTTTTT. Encoded protein: CASSLGATGELFF.

The chain recombines TRBV2 with TRBJ1-2; 7 positions agree with TRBD1. This CDR3 spans 17 amino acids. Looked up from germline, CDR1 is SNHLY and CDR2 is FYNNEI. V dropped 6 bases and J dropped 0; count of bases not matched to a gene: 13. CDR3 DNA: TGTGCCAGCAGCATCCCGGACAGGACAGCTACTAACTATGGCTACACCTTC. Translating gives CASSIPDRTATNYGYTF. The full variable domain, in which reference TRBV2 and TRBJ1-2 provide the parts outside the CDR3, is EPEVTQTPSHQVTQMGQEVILRCVPISNHLYFYWYRQILGQKVEFLVSFYNNEISEKSEIFDDQFSVERPDGSNFTLKIRSTKLEDSAMYFCASSIPDRTATNYGYTFGSGTRLTVV.

This clone came up a few times. The chain recombines TRBV7-9 with TRBJ2-1; 7 nucleotides match TRBD1. Germline V gene sequence: CDR1 SEHNR, CDR2 FQNEAQ (reference sequence). The CDR3 is 15 residues long. J was trimmed by 4 bases and V by 5 bases; bases with no gene match: 8. The CDR3 reads CASSPIWDSYNEQFF. DNA of the CDR3: TGTGCCAGCAGCCCAATATGGGACAGTTACAATGAGCAGTTCTTC.